This TCR beta chain was captured in a study of low-dose radiotherapy and immunotherapy resistance in tumors. Trimming at V came to 6 bases and at J to 1 base, leaving 2 bases not matched to a gene. Germline CDR1 is MNHEY and CDR2 is SVGEGT. This CDR3 is built from 14 residues. Time point described: before trial treatment. This clonotype has at least ten counts. Primers used for first-strand cDNA, a TRAV- and TRBV-specific set, covered both alpha and beta chains. With a V-primer adapter and a constant-region primer, TCRs were amplified for approximately 20 PCR cycles. One entry per CDR3 protein results from TCRdb running MiXCR on the reads. The repertoire consists of roughly 60,000 distinct CDR3 sequences, with roughly 24% occurring once and the leading ten covering approximately 5.3%.

The sample consisted of PBMCs, taken before treatment. This chain uses TRBV6-2 or TRBV6-3 with TRBJ2-2; 7 nucleotides line up with TRBD2. The receptor was isolated from a male donor with prostate cancer. CDR3 DNA: TGTGCCAGCAGGGCGGGGGAGAACACCGGGGAGCTGTTTTTT. Protein sequence: CASRAGENTGELFF.